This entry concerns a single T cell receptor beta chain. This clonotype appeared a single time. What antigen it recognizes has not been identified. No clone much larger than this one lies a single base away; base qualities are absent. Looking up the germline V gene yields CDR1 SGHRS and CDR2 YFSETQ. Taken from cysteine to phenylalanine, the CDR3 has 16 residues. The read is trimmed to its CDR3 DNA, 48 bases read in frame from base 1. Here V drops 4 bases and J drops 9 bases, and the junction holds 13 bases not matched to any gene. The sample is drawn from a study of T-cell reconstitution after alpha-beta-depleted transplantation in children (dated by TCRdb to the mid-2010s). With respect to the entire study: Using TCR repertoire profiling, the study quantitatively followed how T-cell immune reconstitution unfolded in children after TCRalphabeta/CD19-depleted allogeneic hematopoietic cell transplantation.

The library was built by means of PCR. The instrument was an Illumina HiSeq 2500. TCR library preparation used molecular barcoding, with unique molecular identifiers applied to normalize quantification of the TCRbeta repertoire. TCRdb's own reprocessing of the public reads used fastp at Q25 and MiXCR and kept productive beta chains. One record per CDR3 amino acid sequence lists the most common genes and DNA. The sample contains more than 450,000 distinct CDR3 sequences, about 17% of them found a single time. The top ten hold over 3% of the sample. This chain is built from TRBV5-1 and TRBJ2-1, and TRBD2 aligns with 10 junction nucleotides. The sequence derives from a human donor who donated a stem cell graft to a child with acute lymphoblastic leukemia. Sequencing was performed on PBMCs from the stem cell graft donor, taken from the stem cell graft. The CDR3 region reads CASSLPSSGSEAEQFF. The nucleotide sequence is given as TGCGCCAGCAGCCTTCCTTCTAGCGGGAGTGAGGCTGAGCAGTTCTTC.